The rows below give T cell receptor beta chains drawn from one sample of a study of PD-1 blockade in classical Hodgkin lymphoma. The protocol was immunoSEQ multiplex PCR, while the TCRdb copy is restricted to in-frame clones and leaves out a portion. The sample comprises more than 25,000 clones, 85% to 90% of which are singletons, and approximately 2.6% rests with the top ten. Source: CD4+ T cells from blood, taken before the fourth cycle of nivolumab. Source of these receptors: a human donor with classical Hodgkin lymphoma. CDR3s include the opening cysteine and the closing phenylalanine or tryptophan. D genes are given only for firm matches. The listing skips clone size in some rows; elsewhere it reads once, few, many or a size class.

cdr3_nt cdr3_aa d_call j_call v_call clone_size
TGTGCCAGCAGTTCCGGGGGGAATGGCTACACCTTC CASSSGGNGYTF . TRBJ1-2 TRBV6-6 .
TGTGCCAGCCAATCGACCCGGGGAGGTCAGCCCCAGCATTTT CASQSTRGGQPQHF . TRBJ1-5 TRBV19 few
TGTGCCAGCAGCGGGACAGGGGTATTTGAAAAACTGTTTTTT CASSGTGVFEKLFF TRBD1 TRBJ1-4 TRBV6-1 .
TGTGCCAGTAGTATTAGGGGGGAAGGCTTGAACACTGAAGCTTTCTTT CASSIRGEGLNTEAFF . TRBJ1-1 TRBV19 .
TGTGCCAGCAGGGGACAGGGGGGGACACCCCTCCACTTT CASRGQGGTPLHF TRBD1 TRBJ1-6 TRBV2 .
TGTGCCAGCAGCATCCTAGCGGGAAGCACCGGGGAGCTGTTTTTT CASSILAGSTGELFF TRBD2 TRBJ2-2 TRBV9 .
TGCAGCGCTGGCCGGGGTAGGAGTCAGCCCCAGCATTTT CSAGRGRSQPQHF . TRBJ1-5 TRBV29-1 few
TGCGCCAGCAGTGAGTCAAGGGGTTATGGCTACACCTTC CASSESRGYGYTF . TRBJ1-2 TRBV10-1 .
TGCGCCAGCAAGGAGGGGATAAACACTGAAGCTTTCTTT CASKEGINTEAFF . TRBJ1-1 TRBV5-1 .
TGTGCCAGTAGATTCGAGTGGGCGACAGAAGCTTTCTTT CASRFEWATEAFF . TRBJ1-1 TRBV19 few
TGTGCCAGTCATAGGGTGAACACCGGGGAGCTGTTTTTT CASHRVNTGELFF . TRBJ2-2 TRBV19 .
TGTGCCGTAAGAGGTGAGATTCGGGCTTTCTTT CAVRGEIRAFF . TRBJ1-1 TRBV10-3 .
TGCGCCAGCAGCCCCCCTGCCCCGGGCGGAAATGAGCAGTTCTTC CASSPPAPGGNEQFF . TRBJ2-1 TRBV5-1 .
TGTGCCTGGAGTTGGAGGGAAGGTCGGGGGTCACCCCTCCACTTT CAWSWREGRGSPLHF . TRBJ1-6 TRBV30 .
TGTGCCAGCAGGCCGGGACAGAGATGGGAGAGGAGCACAGATACGCAGTATTTT CASRPGQRWERSTDTQYF TRBD1 TRBJ2-3 TRBV27 .
TGTGCCAGCAGCTCGGGACAGGGAAACTATGGCTACACCTTC CASSSGQGNYGYTF TRBD1 TRBJ1-2 TRBV5-5 .
TGTGCCAGCAGCACAAGACAGGGGGTTTGGTACGAGCAGTACTTC CASSTRQGVWYEQYF . TRBJ2-7 TRBV21-1 .
TGTGCCAGCAGTGCGGACAGGGGGCGCCTGAGTGAAAAACTGTTTTTT CASSADRGRLSEKLFF TRBD1 TRBJ1-4 TRBV4-2 .
TGTGCCAGCAGTGAGGGTAGTGAAAAACTGTTTTTT CASSEGSEKLFF . TRBJ1-4 TRBV2 few
TGTGCCAGCAGCTTAGCCCGACAGTCCCTGGGTGGAAACACCATATATTTT CASSLARQSLGGNTIYF . TRBJ1-3 TRBV7-6 once
TGTGCCAGCAGCTTAGAGTCGAACACTGAAGCTTTCTTT CASSLESNTEAFF . TRBJ1-1 TRBV7-1 .
TGTGCCAGCAGCCCGAGTGGACGGTCGAACACTGAAGCTTTCTTT CASSPSGRSNTEAFF . TRBJ1-1 TRBV4-2 .
TGTGCCAGCGTCATGGGCGGACCCACAGATACGCAGTATTTT CASVMGGPTDTQYF . TRBJ2-3 TRBV6-6 .
TGTGCCACATCAGGGCGGACGGGGAACACTGAAGCTTTCTTT CATSGRTGNTEAFF . TRBJ1-1 TRBV2 few
TGTGCCAGTTCACAGGGGTCTGGAAACACCATATATTTT CASSQGSGNTIYF TRBD1 TRBJ1-3 TRBV19 once
TGTGCCTGGAGTAGCGTCCCAGGGGAAAAACTGTTTTTT CAWSSVPGEKLFF . TRBJ1-4 TRBV30 once
TGTGCCACCAGCAGAGATCGGGGGGCGTACTATGGCTACACCTTC CATSRDRGAYYGYTF . TRBJ1-2 TRBV15 .
TGTGCCAGCAGTCCCGCAACTAGCGGGATCCACAATGAGCAGTTCTTC CASSPATSGIHNEQFF TRBD2 TRBJ2-1 TRBV11-2 .
TGTGCCAGCAGCTTGGTGGCAGACGGTCGAACCCAGCATTTT CASSLVADGRTQHF . TRBJ1-5 TRBV5-5 .
TGTGCCAGCAGCCGGGGATTGGCAGATACGCAGTATTTT CASSRGLADTQYF . TRBJ2-3 TRBV14 .
TGTGCCAGCAGTTACCTCACTACAGGGGAAAGTGGCTACACCTTC CASSYLTTGESGYTF TRBD1 TRBJ1-2 TRBV6-5 .
TGTGCCAGCAGCGTAGCTGGGGAAGAGCTGTTTTTT CASSVAGEELFF . TRBJ2-2 TRBV9 .
TGTGCCAGCAGTGAATCGGCCGCCTACGAGCAGTACTTC CASSESAAYEQYF . TRBJ2-7 TRBV6-1 once
TGTGCCAGCAGCTTCGAGACAGGGCCGTACGAGCAGTACTTC CASSFETGPYEQYF TRBD1 TRBJ2-7 TRBV11-2 .
TGTGCCTGGAGTGTGGGGCAGATGAACACTGAAGCTTTCTTT CAWSVGQMNTEAFF . TRBJ1-1 TRBV30 .
TGTGCCAGCAGGCGTGGACTAGCGGGAGGGAGCGGCTCCTACAATGAGCAGTTCTTC CASRRGLAGGSGSYNEQFF TRBD2 TRBJ2-1 TRBV28 once
TGTGCCATCAGTGAGTCGATAACAGGTGGGCTTTCCAAAAACATTCAGTACTTC CAISESITGGLSKNIQYF . TRBJ2-4 TRBV10-3 .
TGTGCCAGCAGCTTAGAGGGGCTCTCCTACGAGCAGTACTTC CASSLEGLSYEQYF . TRBJ2-7 TRBV11-2 .
TGTGCCAGCAGCGTAGTTAGCGGGAGAACAGATACGCAGTATTTT CASSVVSGRTDTQYF TRBD2 TRBJ2-3 TRBV9 .
TGTGCCAGCAGTTCACCGCTCGGGAGGGCGATGAACACTGAAGCTTTCTTT CASSSPLGRAMNTEAFF . TRBJ1-1 TRBV28 .
TGTGCCAGCAGTTTGGACAGGGGGACTGCTAATTCACCCCTCCACTTT CASSLDRGTANSPLHF TRBD1 TRBJ1-6 TRBV2 once
TGTGCCAGCTCACTGACAGGGAGCACTGAAGCTTTCTTT CASSLTGSTEAFF TRBD1 TRBJ1-1 TRBV18 .
TGCGCCAGCAGTGAGGGGTCCAGGAGCACTGAAGCTTTCTTT CASSEGSRSTEAFF . TRBJ1-1 TRBV10-2 .
TGTGCTAGTGGTGTCAGACTAGCGGGAGGTTACGCCGGGGAGCTGTTTTTT CASGVRLAGGYAGELFF TRBD2 TRBJ2-2 TRBV12-5 .
TGTGCCTGGAGGCGGCAAGAGACCCAGTACTTC CAWRRQETQYF . TRBJ2-5 TRBV30 .
TGCGCCAGCAGCTTTGGGGGCTCGGGCACTGAAGCTTTCTTT CASSFGGSGTEAFF . TRBJ1-1 TRBV5-1 once
TGCGCCAGCAGCTTAGCCTCCCCGGGAAACACTGAAGCTTTCTTT CASSLASPGNTEAFF . TRBJ1-1 TRBV5-1 .
TGTGCCAGCAGATTCTTATTTAATCAGCCCCAGCATTTT CASRFLFNQPQHF . TRBJ1-5 TRBV28 .
TGCAGCGTCGCCCTAGCGGTGAGCTCCTACGAGCAGTACTTC CSVALAVSSYEQYF TRBD2 TRBJ2-7 TRBV29-1 .
TGTGCCAGCAGCTTAACTACGGTGGAAGTCAGTCATTTT CASSLTTVEVSHF . TRBJ1-3 TRBV11-2 .
TGTGCCAGTAGACACAGGAGCTCCTACGAGCAGTACTTC CASRHRSSYEQYF . TRBJ2-7 TRBV19 few
TGTGCCAGCACCCCTGGTGGCAGGGGGCATGGCTACACCTTC CASTPGGRGHGYTF TRBD1 TRBJ1-2 TRBV28 .
TGTGCCAGTAGTATTGAAGTCGGATTAGATACGCAGTATTTT CASSIEVGLDTQYF . TRBJ2-3 TRBV19 .